These 27 T cell receptor beta chains came from one sample sequenced in a study of identical twins. MiXCR, run by TCRdb on the 5' RACE reads, gives a single entry per CDR3 protein. Of around 650,000 distinct CDR3 sequences in the sample, just over 7% were seen once. These data also formed part of another study, on yellow fever vaccine responses in identical twins.

Sequenced: PBMCs. These receptors all come from a woman aged 18 to 35 in good health.

This clonotype was found a few times. The chain links TRBV11-2 to TRBJ2-3; D not certain. Germline-derived CDR1 and CDR2 are SGHAT and FQNNGV. Trimming cost V 2 bases and J 2 bases, with 8 bases left between them. The CDR3 is 14 residues long. CDR3 in amino acids: CASSLLRHTDTQYF. DNA for the CDR3: TGTGCCAGCAGCTTATTGCGGCACACAGATACGCAGTATTTT.

The V gene is TRBV7-8, the J gene TRBJ2-7; no reliable D call. Between the trimmed V and J ends, which lost 1 base and 7 bases, there was a span of 5 bases. This CDR3 is 11 amino acids long. The germline CDR1 and CDR2 sequences are SGHVS and FQNEAQ. The CDR3 coding sequence is TGTGCCAGCAGCTTAGATATGGAGCAGTACTTC. It yields the protein CASSLDMEQYF. Based on the CDR3 plus reference TRBV7-8 and TRBJ2-7, the full variable domain is GAGVSQSPRYKVAKRGQDVALRCDPISGHVSLFWYQQALGQGPEFLTYFQNEAQLDKSGLPSDRFFAERPEGSVSTLKIQRTQQEDSAVYLCASSLDMEQYFGPGTRLTVT.

There are many counts of this clonotype. V usage is TRBV27 and J usage is TRBJ1-6; TRBD1 aligns across 7 bases. V trimming: 3 bases; J trimming: 7 bases; junction bases outside the gene matches: 9. Germline loops: CDR1 MNHEY, CDR2 SMNVEV (reference sequence). The CDR3 has 16 residues. The CDR3 is CASSFHRTGLNSPLHF. CDR3 DNA: TGTGCCAGCAGTTTCCACCGGACAGGATTAAATTCACCCCTCCACTTT.

V and J are TRBV3-1 and TRBJ2-3, with D uncertain. The V gene's germline CDR1 is LGHDT and CDR2 YNNKEL (reference sequence). CDR3 size: 15 residues. Trimming cost V 3 bases and J 0 bases, with 10 bases left between them. For the CDR3, the DNA is TGTGCCAGCAGCCAGATGGCATTTAGCACAGATACGCAGTATTTT. As protein: CASSQMAFSTDTQYF.

This clonotype turned up a few times. The chain recombines TRBV5-1 with TRBJ2-3; D perhaps matches TRBD1 (6 bases). The germline V gene encodes CDR1 SGHRS and CDR2 YFSETQ. This CDR3 comprises 16 residues. V was cut by 4 bases and J by 0 bases, with 15 bases left in between. In DNA, the CDR3 is TGCGCCAGCAGCCCGACAGGCCTTGGGAGCACAGATACGCAGTATTTT. It encodes CASSPTGLGSTDTQYF. The variable domain in full, with the rest retrieved from reference TRBV5-1 and TRBJ2-3, is KAGVTQTPRYLIKTRGQQVTLSCSPISGHRSVSWYQQTPGQGLQFLFEYFSETQRNKGNFPGRFSGRQFSNSRSEMNVSTLELGDSALYLCASSPTGLGSTDTQYFGPGTRLTVL.

Comment on this clonotype: One end of the junction fails to match germline, which may point to a read error. The chain carries TRBV5-1 and TRBJ2-3; a weak D match, TRBD1 (8 bases). The CDR3 is 19 residues long. In germline, CDR1 is SGHRS, CDR2 YFSETQ. CDR3 DNA sequence: TGCGCCAGCAGCTTGGGGACAGGGAGGCGGGGGAGTAGCACAGATACGAAGTATTTT. This gives the protein CASSLGTGRRGSSTDTKYF.

This clonotype came up many times. The chain carries TRBV10-2 and TRBJ1-2, with D perhaps matching TRBD1 (6 bases). This CDR3 comprises 13 residues. Germline assignment: CDR1 WSHSY and CDR2 SAAADI. V was shortened by 6 bases and J by 4 bases, with 12 bases between the two germline ends. The CDR3 nucleotides read TGCGCCAGCAGCGAGACAGGCTCCTATGGCTACACCTTC. This codes for CASSETGSYGYTF.

A few counts support this clonotype. The V call is TRBV4-2, the J call TRBJ1-1; D ambiguous. Germline CDR1 is LGHNA and CDR2 is YNFKEQ. V lost 0 bases and J lost 0, with 5 bases in between. The CDR3 has 14 amino acids. CDR3 coding DNA: TGTGCCAGCAGCCAAGACCCGATGAACACTGAAGCTTTCTTT. Amino acid sequence: CASSQDPMNTEAFF.

This clonotype came up many times. The chain links TRBV3-1 to TRBJ2-1, with a tentative D call TRBD2 (6 bases). V lost 4 bases and J 4 bases, leaving 14 bases between the germline ends. The CDR3 has 15 amino acids. The germline V gene has CDR1 LGHDT and CDR2 YNNKEL (reference sequence). CDR3 coding DNA: TGTGCCAGCAGCCCTGAGGGACTCGCTTACAATGAGCAGTTCTTC. This codes for CASSPEGLAYNEQFF.

The V call is TRBV3-1, the J call TRBJ2-5; maybe TRBD1 (6 bases). CDR1 and CDR2 (germline): LGHDT, YNNKEL (reference sequence). Trimming took off 5 bases at V and 5 bases at J, with 18 bases between the two ends. The CDR3 loop spans 15 amino acids. Here the CDR3 reads CASSNRVGGPETQYF. The DNA for the CDR3 is TGTGCCAGCAGCAACAGGGTAGGCGGTCCGGAGACCCAGTACTTC.

This clonotype was counted a few times. The chain combines TRBV7-9 with TRBJ2-5, with 9 bases that match TRBD2. After removal of 4 bases from V and 8 bases from J, the junction contained 14 bases not matched to a gene. This CDR3 is 16 amino acids long. Germline-derived CDR1 and CDR2 are SEHNR and FQNEAQ (reference sequence). The CDR3 loop reads CASSSTAGLASRTQYF. The CDR3 DNA sequence: TGTGCCAGCAGCTCTACCGCGGGACTAGCTAGCCGAACCCAGTACTTC.

This clonotype was counted at least ten times. V usage is TRBV4-1 and J usage is TRBJ2-7; TRBD1 is a possible D gene (6 bases). The germline gives CDR1 MGHRA, CDR2 YSYEKL. V lost 0 bases and J 5 bases, leaving 14 bases between the germline ends. This CDR3 is built from 15 residues. CDR3 protein: CASSQDLQGRDEQYF. In DNA form, the CDR3 reads TGCGCCAGCAGCCAAGATCTACAGGGAAGGGACGAGCAGTACTTC.

The chain uses TRBV4-1 and TRBJ2-7, with 7 bases aligning to TRBD2. V was pared by 1 base and J by 2 bases, with 5 bases of the junction left unmatched. CDR3 length equals 15 residues. Per the germline V gene, CDR1 is MGHRA and CDR2 is YSYEKL. The chain's CDR3 is CASSQGASGPYEQYV. The CDR3 region has the DNA TGCGCCAGCAGCCAAGGGGCTAGCGGTCCCTACGAGCAGTACGTC.

This clonotype was seen more than once but under ten times. The CDR3 spells CASSDLGQGASGELFF. CDR3 coding DNA: TGTGCCAGCAGTGACCTGGGACAGGGGGCGTCCGGGGAGCTGTTTTTT. The chain employs TRBV25-1 and TRBJ2-2, with 12 bases that match TRBD1. This CDR3 is built from 16 residues. Unmatched junction bases numbered 5, after V lost 3 bases and J lost 6 bases. Germline-derived CDR1 and CDR2 are MGHDK and SYGVNS.

This clonotype was counted many times. The rearrangement joins TRBV20-1 to TRBJ2-5, with D possibly matching TRBD2 (6 bases). V was trimmed by 3 bases and J by 5 bases, leaving 16 bases between them. In germline, CDR1 is DFQATT, CDR2 SNEGSKA (reference sequence). The CDR3 runs to 14 residues. The CDR3 bases are TGCAGTGCTAGGGGTTGGGACTCGCGGGAGACCCAGTACTTC. Its protein is CSARGWDSRETQYF.

This clonotype was counted many times. The rearrangement uses TRBV12-3 or TRBV12-4 and TRBJ1-2, with D hard to call. Trimming removed 6 bases at V and 6 bases at J, with 11 bases between. CDR3 length equals 12 residues. CDR3 sequence reads: CASSMVLDGYTF. CDR3 coding DNA: TGTGCCAGCAGCATGGTATTGGATGGCTACACCTTC.

The chain has TRBV15 and TRBJ2-3; 7 bases match TRBD2. The germline V gene has CDR1 LNHNV and CDR2 YYDKDF (reference sequence). This CDR3 comprises 15 residues. J gave up 2 bases and V 6 bases, and 8 bases lay outside the gene matches. The CDR3 DNA follows: TGTGCCACCAGAGCGGGGCCTCCAATCACAGATACGCAGTATTTT. Residues: CATRAGPPITDTQYF.

The chain links TRBV7-8 to TRBJ2-1, with TRBD2 matching 9 bases. V lost 1 base and J lost 6; bases outside the gene matches: 10. In germline, CDR1 is SGHVS, CDR2 FQNEAQ. The CDR3 totals 17 residues. CDR3 in DNA: TGTGCCAGCAGCTTAGTGACTAGCGGACCAGCATCCAATGAGCAGTTCTTC. Protein product: CASSLVTSGPASNEQFF.

This clonotype showed up many times. The V gene is TRBV4-1, the J gene TRBJ2-1; D unclear. Germline V gene sequence: CDR1 MGHRA, CDR2 YSYEKL. CDR3 length: 14 residues. V gave up 0 bases and J gave up 6 bases, with 9 bases separating them. This CDR3 reads CASSQDRSPNEQFF. In nucleotides, the CDR3 is TGCGCCAGCAGCCAAGATCGGAGCCCCAATGAGCAGTTCTTC.

This clonotype was counted only a few times. The rearrangement links TRBV29-1 to TRBJ1-2; tentatively, D is TRBD1 (5 bases). Germline V gene sequence: CDR1 SQVTM, CDR2 ANQGSEA. The CDR3 length is 13 residues. V was pared by 4 bases and J by 2 bases, with 11 bases between. CDR3 coding DNA: TGCAGCGTTGCGGGGACGGGGAACTATGGCTACACCTTC. It encodes CSVAGTGNYGYTF. Full variable domain (outside the CDR3, taken from reference TRBV29-1 and TRBJ1-2): SAVISQKPSRDICQRGTSLTIQCQVDSQVTMMFWYRQQPGQSLTLIATANQGSEATYESGFVIDKFPISRPNLTFSTLTVSNMSPEDSSIYLCSVAGTGNYGYTFGSGTRLTVV.

This clonotype was detected only a few times. The chain uses TRBV7-9 and TRBJ2-1; possibly TRBD2 for D (5 bases). The CDR3 runs 16 residues. Between the trimmed V and J ends, which lost 2 bases and 5 bases, there was a span of 16 bases. Germline lookup yields CDR1 SEHNR and CDR2 FQNEAQ (reference sequence). The CDR3 sequence: CASSLRLRGSDNEQFF. CDR3 nucleotide sequence: TGTGCCAGCAGCTTAAGATTGAGAGGGTCGGACAATGAGCAGTTCTTC.

This clonotype came up many times. The gene calls are TRBV14 and TRBJ2-1; weak D call: TRBD2 (5 bases). The CDR3 length is 12 residues. V lost 5 bases and J 8 bases, leaving 10 bases between the germline ends. The germline CDR1 and CDR2 sequences are SGHDN and FVKESK. The CDR3 region has the DNA TGTGCCAGCAGCAACTTGCGGGATGAGCAGTTCTTC. Translated: CASSNLRDEQFF.

The chain uses TRBV6-4 and TRBJ2-7; D remains ambiguous. V was clipped by 5 bases and J by 6 bases, with 8 bases between them. The CDR3 totals 11 residues. From germline, CDR1 is MRHNA and CDR2 SNTAGT. Written as DNA, the CDR3 is TGTGCCAGCAGTATATTATGCGAGCAGTACTTC. This gives the protein CASSILCEQYF.

This clonotype was recorded a few times. The gene calls are TRBV6-5 and TRBJ2-7, with 9 bases that match TRBD1. The germline gives CDR1 MNHEY, CDR2 SVGAGI. CDR3 length: 15 amino acids. V shed 0 bases and J 5 bases; nucleotides not matched to a gene: 5. The CDR3 DNA is TGTGCCAGCAGTTACTCGATTACAGGGGGCAACGAGCAGTACTTC. Protein: CASSYSITGGNEQYF.

The rearrangement joins TRBV20-1 to TRBJ1-2; D might be TRBD1 (5 bases). The CDR3 contains 12 residues. V lost 2 bases to trimming and J lost 4 bases, with 8 bases between them. Germline assignment: CDR1 DFQATT and CDR2 SNEGSKA (reference sequence). This CDR3 reads CSARPGTYGYTF. The CDR3 nucleotides read TGCAGTGCTAGACCGGGGACCTATGGCTACACCTTC.

This clonotype was detected a few times. V usage is TRBV29-1 and J usage is TRBJ2-1, with a weak D call TRBD2 (6 bases). The CDR3 length is 16 residues. The V end was cut by 3 bases, the J end by 4 bases, with 19 bases between. CDR1 SQVTM and CDR2 ANQGSEA come from the germline V gene. CDR3 sequence (DNA): TGCAGCGTTGATTGGGACTTAGGGAACCCTTACAATGAGCAGTTCTTC. The encoded protein is CSVDWDLGNPYNEQFF.

This clonotype was observed a few times. This chain joins TRBV5-1 and TRBJ2-5; TRBD2 agrees at 7 bases. The CDR3 contains 14 residues. V gave up 1 base and J gave up 5 bases; unmatched junction bases: 5. CDR1 is SGHRS, CDR2 YFSETQ, per germline. This CDR3 reads CASSLTSVYETQYF. The CDR3 coding sequence is TGCGCCAGCAGCTTGACTAGCGTGTATGAGACCCAGTACTTC. The full variable domain, with the rest looked up from reference TRBV5-1 and TRBJ2-5, is KAGVTQTPRYLIKTRGQQVTLSCSPISGHRSVSWYQQTPGQGLQFLFEYFSETQRNKGNFPGRFSGRQFSNSRSEMNVSTLELGDSALYLCASSLTSVYETQYFGPGTRLLVL.